One T cell receptor beta chain is described in this entry. Its matching antigen is unknown. Described time point: pre-treatment baseline. Blood was drawn before treatment and at week 3 after checkpoint blockade. The sample originates from a study of blood T cell dynamics during melanoma immunotherapy. Notes on the study in general: Whether repertoire-driving clones were melanoma-specific could not be determined.

Germline V gene sequence: CDR1 LNHDA, CDR2 SQIVND (reference sequence). Trimming at V came to 6 bases and at J to 4 bases, leaving 14 bases not matched to a gene. The CDR3 length is 18 residues. Profiling relied on immunoSEQ multiplex PCR, and the TCRdb table lists in-frame clones only, not all of them. The table records around 3,300 clones, 92% of them present only once. V usage is TRBV19 and J usage is TRBJ2-1, with 11 bases identical to TRBD1. This receptor was obtained from a human donor with melanoma. Source: effector memory CD8+ T cells from blood, taken from a patient treated with checkpoint blockade. The CDR3 DNA is TGTGCCAGTAGGAGAGGACAGGGGGCACCAGCGGAATACAATGAGCAGTTCTTC. Its translation: CASRRGQGAPAEYNEQFF.